The 21 T cell receptor beta chains in this list originate from one sample, sequenced in a study of cytomegalovirus exposure and HLA in healthy donors. 60 Vbeta and 13 Jbeta primers were used in PCR. Data came from immunoSEQ multiplex PCR; TCRdb stores just in-frame clones and leaves some out. Recorded here are about 41,000 clones; the top ten clones represent more than 5.5%. The specimen sequenced was PBMCs. These receptors were taken from a man aged 30-40 years in good health and CMV-seronegative.

The chain links TRBV15 to TRBJ1-5; 7 bases match TRBD1. Germline assignment: CDR1 LNHNV and CDR2 YYDKDF (reference sequence). Trimming at V came to 1 base and at J to 11 bases, leaving 5 bases not matched to a gene. This CDR3 region has 13 residues. The CDR3 sequence is CATSRVGTEAQHF. CDR3 coding DNA: TGTGCCACCAGCAGAGTCGGGACAGAGGCCCAGCATTTT.

V gene TRBV19 combines with J gene TRBJ2-3; 7 bases line up with TRBD1. Per the germline V gene, CDR1 is LNHDA and CDR2 is SQIVND (reference sequence). CDR3 length: 15 residues. Trimming removed 5 bases from V and 5 bases from J; junction bases left unmatched: 10. As DNA, the CDR3 is TGTGCCAGTAGTGCCGACAGGGTGACACGAGATACGCAGTATTTT. Translating gives CASSADRVTRDTQYF.

The rearrangement links TRBV30 to TRBJ2-1; weak D call: TRBD1 (6 bases). Trimming pared 5 bases from V and 6 bases from J, leaving 17 bases between. Per the germline V gene, CDR1 is GTSNPN and CDR2 is SVGIG (reference sequence). This CDR3 is 14 amino acids long. The CDR3 loop is CAWYHRARSNEQFF. The CDR3 DNA is TGTGCCTGGTATCACAGGGCCCGTAGCAATGAGCAGTTCTTC.

The rearrangement uses TRBV5-3 and TRBJ1-1; TRBD1 matches 9 bases. TRBV5-3 is given ORF status, its function remaining uncertain. The CDR3 is 19 amino acids. The trim removed 0 bases at V and 0 bases at J, leaving 12 bases unmatched. The CDR3 DNA is TGTGCCAGAAGCTTGGCGGGACAGGGAAAGGGCAAAATGAACACTGAAGCTTTCTTT. It translates to CARSLAGQGKGKMNTEAFF.

This chain uses TRBV6-5 with TRBJ2-2; no reliable D call. CDR1 is MNHEY, CDR2 SVGAGI, per germline. Trimming shortened V by 2 bases and J by 4 bases, and 8 bases separated the two germline ends. The CDR3 runs 14 residues. CDR3 in DNA: TGTGCCAGCAGTTACGGGCCAGCCACCGGGGAGCTGTTTTTT. It yields the protein CASSYGPATGELFF.

This sequence joins TRBV15 and TRBJ1-6; 11 nucleotides match TRBD1. Trimming cost V 1 base and J 9 bases; bases outside gene matches: 2. The CDR3 covers 15 residues. Germline V gene data show CDR1 as LNHNV and CDR2 as YYDKDF (reference sequence). Here the CDR3 DNA reads TGTGCCACCAGCAGAGGGGGACAGGGGGGTTCACCCCTCCACTTT. Translating it yields CATSRGGQGGSPLHF.

The genes are TRBV6-6 and TRBJ2-7; 7 bases line up with TRBD1. V was pared by 6 bases and J by 4 bases, with 12 bases of the junction left unmatched. This CDR3 comprises 15 residues. In germline, CDR1 is MNHNY, CDR2 SVGAGI (reference sequence). In DNA, the CDR3 is TGTGCCAGCAGCGACCACAGGGGATGGGGGTACGAGCAGTACTTC. It encodes CASSDHRGWGYEQYF.

The rearrangement joins TRBV6-5 to TRBJ2-7; 11 nucleotides align to TRBD1. Germline V lookup: CDR1 MNHEY, CDR2 SVGAGI. The length of the CDR3 is 14 residues. V gave up 7 bases and J gave up 2 bases; unmatched junction bases: 4. The CDR3 region is CASTPGQGAYEQYF. The CDR3 DNA sequence: TGTGCCAGCACTCCGGGACAGGGGGCCTACGAGCAGTACTTC.

The rearrangement joins TRBV5-1 to TRBJ2-1, with a tentative D call TRBD1 (6 bases). The CDR3 sequence is 14 residues long. Trimming cost V 0 bases and J 4 bases, with 8 bases left between them. CDR1 is SGHRS, CDR2 YFSETQ, per germline. CDR3 amino acids: CASSLEGGYNEQFF. CDR3 DNA: TGCGCCAGCAGCTTGGAAGGGGGATACAATGAGCAGTTCTTC.

This sequence joins TRBV6-5 and TRBJ2-7, with D maybe TRBD1 (6 bases). This CDR3 contains 16 residues. The germline V gene encodes CDR1 MNHEY and CDR2 SVGAGI. Trimming took off 2 bases at V and 6 bases at J, with 20 bases between the two ends. This chain's CDR3 is CASSYERTANGREQYF. Written as DNA, the CDR3 is TGTGCCAGCAGTTACGAGAGGACAGCGAACGGGCGCGAGCAGTACTTC.

V is TRBV7-6 and J is TRBJ1-1; possibly TRBD1 for D (6 bases). This CDR3 has 15 residues. CDR1 SGHVS and CDR2 FNYEAQ come from the germline V gene. V was pared by 1 base and J by 4 bases, with 13 bases between. The CDR3: CASSLGLGAATEAFF. The DNA for the CDR3 is TGTGCCAGCAGCTTAGGTCTGGGGGCTGCCACTGAAGCTTTCTTT.

The gene calls are TRBV5-1 and TRBJ2-3; 8 bases map to TRBD2. The trim removed 0 bases at V and 0 bases at J, leaving 6 bases unmatched. The CDR3 covers 17 residues. The V gene's germline CDR1 is SGHRS and CDR2 YFSETQ. The CDR3 region is CASSLVGGGTSTDTQYF. The CDR3 nucleotides read TGCGCCAGCAGCTTGGTAGGCGGGGGGACTAGCACAGATACGCAGTATTTT.

The V call is TRBV15, the J call TRBJ2-1; TRBD2 matches at 7 bases. This CDR3 is 15 amino acids long. The V and J ends lost 3 bases and 7 bases, in that order; junction bases with no gene match: 9. Germline V gene lookup returns CDR1 LNHNV and CDR2 YYDKDF (reference sequence). CDR3 nucleotides: TGTGCCACCAGCAGGTGGCGGGAGATAGAGAATGAGCAGTTCTTC. Encoded protein: CATSRWREIENEQFF. The full variable domain, its missing parts supplied by reference TRBV15 and TRBJ2-1, is DAMVIQNPRYQVTQFGKPVTLSCSQTLNHNVMYWYQQKSSQAPKLLFHYYDKDFNNEADTPDNFQSRRPNTSFCFLDIRSPGLGDTAMYLCATSRWREIENEQFFGPGTRLTVL.

The chain has TRBV10-3 and TRBJ2-7, with TRBD1 identical over 7 bases. Germline V CDR1 and CDR2: ENHRY, SYGVKD. J gave up 1 base and V 6 bases, and 9 bases lay outside the gene matches. This CDR3 is 15 amino acids long. The CDR3 here is CAISLATGLSYEQYF. CDR3 nucleotide sequence: TGTGCCATCAGCCTTGCGACAGGGCTATCCTACGAGCAGTACTTC.

CDR3 sequence: CASSLAGTGAYEQYF. CDR3 bases: TGTGCCAGCAGCTTAGCGGGGACAGGGGCTTACGAGCAGTACTTC. The J gene is TRBJ2-7, the V gene TRBV7-9, with TRBD1 identical over 10 bases. The germline CDR1 and CDR2 sequences are SEHNR and FQNEAQ (reference sequence). Germline trimming cut 0 bases from V and 4 bases from J; bases unmatched to any gene: 3. The CDR3 contains 15 residues.

The chain has TRBV10-1 and TRBJ2-7; tentatively, D is TRBD2 (6 bases). The CDR3 totals 14 residues. CDR1 and CDR2 from the germline V gene are WNHNN and SYGVQD (reference sequence). V shed 8 bases and J shed 6 bases, with 20 bases lying between them. In nucleotides, the CDR3 is TGCGCCAGCTCAAGTGGGACTTTCGCCTCCGAGCAGTACTTC. As protein: CASSSGTFASEQYF.

As regards this clone: One end of the junction varies from germline; a read error may be responsible. The chain recombines TRBV28 with TRBJ1-6, with unresolved D. The CDR3 spans 14 residues. The germline V gene has CDR1 MDHEN and CDR2 SYDVKM. DNA for the CDR3: TGTGCCAGCAGCTCTCTCGCCCGAAATTCACCCCTACACTTT. It encodes CASSSLARNSPLHF.

The V call is TRBV13, the J call TRBJ1-4; 11 positions match TRBD1. The CDR3 covers 14 residues. The germline CDR1 and CDR2 sequences are PRHDT and FYEKMQ (reference sequence). The V gene end was trimmed by 5 bases and the J gene end by 8 bases; junction bases not matched to a gene: 4. In DNA form, the CDR3 reads TGTGCCAGCAGCGCCGGGACAGGGGGAGAAAAACTGTTTTTT. Encoded protein: CASSAGTGGEKLFF.

The chain links TRBV5-4 to TRBJ1-2; D unresolved. V lost 0 bases and J 4 bases, leaving 10 bases between the germline ends. Germline CDR1 is SGHNT and CDR2 is YYREEE (reference sequence). The CDR3 loop spans 14 amino acids. CDR3 coding DNA: TGTGCCAGCAGCTTGGCCGGGGAGCCCTATGGCTACACCTTC. Its translation is CASSLAGEPYGYTF.

This rearrangement joins TRBV5-1 to TRBJ1-2, with TRBD1 matching 10 bases. The CDR3 consists of 15 residues. The V segment lost 0 bases and the J segment 8 bases; nucleotides outside the gene matches: 7. Germline V gene sequence: CDR1 SGHRS, CDR2 YFSETQ. DNA for the CDR3: TGCGCCAGCAGCTTGGGGACAGGGGGGGATGGAGGCTACACCTTC. It codes for CASSLGTGGDGGYTF.

The chain carries TRBV4-3 and TRBJ1-3, with D unresolved. Germline CDR1 LGHNA, CDR2 YSLEER. There are 15 residues in the CDR3. V lost 4 bases and J lost 0, with 10 bases in between. The CDR3, as DNA: TGCGCCAGCAGCCTGGCGACAAGCTCTGGAAACACCATATATTTT. This sequence encodes CASSLATSSGNTIYF.